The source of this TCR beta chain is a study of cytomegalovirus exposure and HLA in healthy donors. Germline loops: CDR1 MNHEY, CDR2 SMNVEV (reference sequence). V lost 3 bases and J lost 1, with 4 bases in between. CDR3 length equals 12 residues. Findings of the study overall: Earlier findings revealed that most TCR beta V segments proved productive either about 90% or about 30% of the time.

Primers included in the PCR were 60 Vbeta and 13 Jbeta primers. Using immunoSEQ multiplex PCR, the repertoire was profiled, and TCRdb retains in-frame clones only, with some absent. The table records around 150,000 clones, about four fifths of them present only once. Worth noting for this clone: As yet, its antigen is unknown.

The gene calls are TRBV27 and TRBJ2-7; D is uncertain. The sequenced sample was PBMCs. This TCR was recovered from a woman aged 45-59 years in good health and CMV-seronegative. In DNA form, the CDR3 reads TGTGCCAGCAGTTTCCTATCCTACGAGCAGTACTTC. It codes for CASSFLSYEQYF.